Listed below are T cell receptor beta chains from one sample, sequenced in a study of OX40 agonist ivuxolimab in advanced cancers. The data were produced by immunoSEQ multiplex PCR, yet TCRdb's version contains in-frame clones alone and is incomplete. This table has about 82,000 clones, 70% to 90% appearing once. The material was CD4+ or CD8+ T cells sorted from blood, obtained in a trial of the OX40 agonist ivuxolimab. The receptors shown here come from an adult with an advanced solid tumor such as melanoma, head and neck, liver or kidney cancer. The CDR3 runs from the conserved cysteine through the conserved F or W. A D gene is named only where the DNA matches it firmly. Clone size, where shown, is once, few, many, or a class for clones that have expanded.

V gene	J gene	D gene	CDR3 length	clone size	CDR3 protein	CDR3 DNA
TRBV5-6	TRBJ1-1	NA	13	few	CASRRDVWTEAFF	TGTGCCAGCAGACGGGACGTATGGACTGAAGCTTTCTTT
TRBV7-2	TRBJ1-4	TRBD1	14	once	CASSSQGTNEKLFF	TGTGCCAGCAGCTCACAGGGGACTAATGAAAAACTGTTTTTT
TRBV27	TRBJ1-1	TRBD1	15	NA	CASRLWGQVNTEAFF	TGTGCCAGCAGGCTTTGGGGACAGGTGAACACTGAAGCTTTCTTT
TRBV30	TRBJ2-5	NA	14	once	CAWSVEGGTGEQYF	TGTGCCTGGAGTGTTGAAGGGGGTACGGGGGAGCAGTACTTC
TRBV30	TRBJ2-2	TRBD1	16	NA	CAWSVTPGGRTGELFF	TGTGCCTGGAGCGTTACCCCAGGGGGTCGTACCGGGGAGCTGTTTTTT
TRBV18	TRBJ2-7	NA	13	NA	CASSPLLGDEQYF	TGTGCCAGCTCACCACTTCTCGGGGACGAGCAGTACTTC
TRBV14	TRBJ1-2	NA	13	NA	CASSQSRGNGYTF	TGTGCCAGCAGCCAATCGAGAGGGAATGGCTACACCTTC
TRBV6-1	TRBJ2-7	NA	14	few	CASRRGTETYEQYF	TGTGCCAGCCGGCGCGGGACAGAGACCTACGAGCAGTACTTC
TRBV7-8	TRBJ2-7	TRBD1	16	few	CASSPHRGTSSYEQYF	TGTGCCAGCAGCCCGCACAGGGGAACGTCCTCCTACGAGCAGTACTTC
TRBV7-2	TRBJ1-5	NA	15	once	CASSLDGGWSQPQHF	TGTGCCAGCAGCTTGGACGGCGGGTGGAGCCAGCCCCAGCATTTT
TRBV5-1	TRBJ2-1	TRBD2	17	NA	CASSLVVAGESYNEQFF	TGCGCCAGCAGCTTGGTAGTAGCGGGAGAATCTTACAATGAGCAGTTCTTC
TRBV2	TRBJ1-3	NA	16	NA	CASSVRTPSSGNTIYF	TGTGCCAGCAGTGTACGGACTCCGAGCTCTGGAAACACCATATATTTT
TRBV6-6	TRBJ2-3	NA	16	NA	CASSYSYSSVSDTQYF	TGTGCCAGCAGTTACTCTTATTCTAGCGTGTCAGATACGCAGTATTTT
TRBV27	TRBJ2-1	TRBD2	15	NA	CASSASGTSGRLGFF	TGTGCCAGCAGTGCCTCCGGGACTAGCGGGAGGCTGGGGTTCTTC
TRBV7-2	TRBJ2-5	TRBD1	15	NA	CASSSPDRDQKTQYF	TGTGCCAGCAGCTCGCCGGACAGGGATCAAAAGACCCAGTACTTC
TRBV6-1	TRBJ2-4	NA	13	NA	CASSERGRYIQYF	TGTGCCAGCAGTGAAAGGGGACGGTACATTCAGTACTTC
TRBV20-1	TRBJ1-6	NA	11	few	CSATLGLGLHF	TGCAGTGCTACTTTGGGGCTTGGGCTCCACTTT
TRBV28	TRBJ2-4	NA	16	once	CASSPPPTLAKNIQYF	TGTGCCAGCAGTCCTCCCCCTACACTAGCCAAAAACATTCAGTACTTC
TRBV14	TRBJ2-5	TRBD2	15	NA	CASSLGTSARGTQYF	TGTGCCAGCAGCCTCGGGACTAGCGCGAGGGGGACCCAGTACTTC
TRBV11-2	TRBJ2-3	NA	14	NA	CASSLQLGTDTQYF	TGTGCCAGCAGCTTACAACTAGGGACAGATACGCAGTATTTT
TRBV7-8	TRBJ2-7	TRBD1	14	few	CASSLDRGPGEQYF	TGTGCCAGCAGCTTAGACAGGGGCCCGGGCGAGCAGTACTTC
TRBV7-3	TRBJ2-2	TRBD1	13	NA	CASSPQGTGELFF	TGTGCCAGCAGCCCACAGGGGACCGGGGAGCTGTTTTTT